Listed here is a single T cell receptor beta chain. Its antigen is unidentified. TCRdb's copy holds only in-frame clones and misses some; the assay was immunoSEQ multiplex PCR. The sample holds about 98,000 clones, more than 75% seen once. Trimming removed 3 bases from V and 6 bases from J, with 11 bases in between. CDR3 size: 14 residues. CDR1 is KGHSH and CDR2 is LQKENI in the germline V gene. The data originate from a study of graft-versus-host responses after intestinal transplantation. For the study at large: The transplants performed in recipients were multivisceral, liver-intestinal, or isolated intestinal.

Study-level results: GvH clone levels peaked in circulation, and this peak was associated with early post-transplant HvG declines. Recipient marrow contained GvH clones, some of which appeared first in ileum or blood.

Specimen: PBMCs, collected 255 days after intestinal transplant. The origin of this receptor is a human patient who received an intestinal transplant, so some T cells may come from the graft donor. The chain links TRBV18 to TRBJ2-2; D possibly uses TRBD1 or TRBD2 (5 bases each). CDR3 DNA sequence: TGTGCCAGCTCACCCCTTGGGACGGCCGGGGAGCTGTTTTTT. It codes for CASSPLGTAGELFF. Full variable domain (rest looked up from reference TRBV18 and TRBJ2-2): NAGVMQNPRHLVRRRGQEARLRCSPMKGHSHVYWYRQLPEEGLKFMVYLQKENIIDESGMPKERFSAEFPKEGPSILRIQQVVRGDSAAYFCASSPLGTAGELFFGEGSRLTVL.